The 2 T cell receptor beta chains in this list originate from one sample, sequenced in a study of cytomegalovirus exposure and HLA in healthy donors (dated by TCRdb to about 2017). Library prep was done by the immunoSEQ multiplex PCR assay. For the multiplex PCR, a mixture combining 60 forward primers for TCR Vbeta segments and 13 reverse primers for TCR Jbeta segments was used. This is the immuneACCESS table as TCRdb keeps it, with only in-frame sequences that have V and J called. A part of the clones is gone; compared with another copy, unresolved V genes explain less than half, and the rest is unexplained. The sample table holds about 160,000 clones, of which about 71% were seen once. Clones ranked in the top ten supply about 2.9% of the sample. Sequencing was performed on PBMCs. All receptors come from a woman aged 40 to 50 in good health and CMV-seropositive.

The chain recombines TRBV7-2 with TRBJ1-2; 11 nucleotides align to TRBD1. Germline V gene lookup returns CDR1 SGHTA and CDR2 FQGNSA. CDR3 length equals 14 residues. Germline trimming cut 2 bases from V and 14 bases from J; bases unmatched to any gene: 10. The CDR3 is CASSLNQGQGVFTF. CDR3 DNA sequence: TGTGCCAGCAGCTTAAATCAGGGACAGGGGGTTTTTACCTTC.

The chain recombines TRBV27 with TRBJ2-5; D call uncertain. The J call may be faulty, since TRBJ2-7 better matches the DNA end. CDR1 and CDR2 from the germline V gene are MNHEY and SMNVEV (reference sequence). This CDR3 comprises 14 residues. CDR3 sequence reads: CASSLRGTSYEQYF. The DNA of the CDR3 is TGTGCCAGCAGTCTCAGAGGAACCTCCTACGAGCAGTACTTC.